These T cell receptor beta chains were read from a single sample in a study of cytomegalovirus exposure and HLA in healthy donors. Repertoires were generated with immunoSEQ multiplex PCR, while TCRdb's copy carries only in-frame clones and drops some. This table has about 140,000 clones, around 80% appearing once. The sequencing input was PBMCs. These receptors came from a woman in her forties in good health and CMV-seronegative. CDR3s include the opening cysteine and the closing phenylalanine or tryptophan. The D gene is left open where the match is weak. For some rows the clone size is stated as once, few or many, or as a class when expanded; others skip it.

v_call: TRBV29-1; clone_size: -; j_call: TRBJ2-1; d_call: -; cdr3_aa: CSQGGRGNEQFF; cdr3_nt: TGCAGCCAGGGAGGGAGGGGGAATGAGCAGTTCTTC
v_call: TRBV19; clone_size: few; j_call: TRBJ2-4; d_call: -; cdr3_aa: CASTPTGAKNIQYF; cdr3_nt: TGTGCCAGTACCCCGACAGGTGCCAAAAACATTCAGTACTTC
v_call: TRBV9; clone_size: -; j_call: TRBJ2-3; d_call: -; cdr3_aa: CASSILSDTQYF; cdr3_nt: TGTGCCAGCAGCATACTATCAGATACGCAGTATTTT
v_call: TRBV7-3; clone_size: once; j_call: TRBJ2-3; d_call: -; cdr3_aa: CASSSRNTDTQYF; cdr3_nt: TGTGCCAGCAGCTCTAGGAACACAGATACGCAGTATTTT
v_call: TRBV5-1; clone_size: -; j_call: TRBJ2-5; d_call: -; cdr3_aa: CASSLGQSRETQYF; cdr3_nt: TGCGCCAGCAGCTTAGGACAATCCCGGGAGACCCAGTACTTC
v_call: TRBV19; clone_size: once; j_call: TRBJ2-3; d_call: -; cdr3_aa: CASQRGYTDTQYF; cdr3_nt: TGTGCCAGTCAACGGGGTTACACAGATACGCAGTATTTT
v_call: TRBV9; clone_size: once; j_call: TRBJ2-2; d_call: -; cdr3_aa: CASSVAGAGGELFF; cdr3_nt: TGTGCCAGCAGCGTAGCCGGGGCGGGAGGGGAGCTGTTTTTT
v_call: TRBV7-8; clone_size: -; j_call: TRBJ2-5; d_call: TRBD1; cdr3_aa: CASSLGPGQGGETQYF; cdr3_nt: TGTGCCAGCAGCTTGGGTCCAGGACAGGGGGGGGAGACCCAGTACTTC
v_call: TRBV7-2; clone_size: -; j_call: TRBJ2-2; d_call: -; cdr3_aa: CATSPALAGELFF; cdr3_nt: TGTGCCACCAGTCCTGCGCTGGCCGGGGAGCTGTTTTTT
v_call: TRBV19; clone_size: -; j_call: TRBJ2-2; d_call: -; cdr3_aa: CASSIHGDTGELFF; cdr3_nt: TGTGCCAGTAGTATTCACGGAGACACCGGGGAGCTGTTTTTT
v_call: TRBV7-2; clone_size: -; j_call: TRBJ2-7; d_call: -; cdr3_aa: CASSLITAYEQYF; cdr3_nt: TGTGCCAGCAGCTTAATAACAGCCTACGAGCAGTACTTC
v_call: TRBV5-1; clone_size: few; j_call: TRBJ1-4; d_call: TRBD1; cdr3_aa: CASSWTGTNEKLFF; cdr3_nt: TGCGCCAGCAGCTGGACAGGGACTAATGAAAAACTGTTTTTT
v_call: TRBV9; clone_size: -; j_call: TRBJ2-7; d_call: TRBD2; cdr3_aa: CASSPWTSGSSYEQYF; cdr3_nt: TGTGCCAGCAGCCCGTGGACTAGCGGGAGCTCCTACGAGCAGTACTTC
v_call: TRBV27; clone_size: few; j_call: TRBJ2-7; d_call: TRBD2; cdr3_aa: CASSSPRSGSRYEQYF; cdr3_nt: TGTGCCAGCAGTTCACCCAGAAGCGGGAGTCGCTACGAGCAGTACTTC
v_call: TRBV5-5; clone_size: -; j_call: TRBJ2-6; d_call: TRBD1; cdr3_aa: CASSLGGQEYSGANVLTF; cdr3_nt: TGTGCCAGCAGCTTGGGGGGACAGGAGTACTCTGGGGCCAACGTCCTGACTTTC
v_call: TRBV4-1; clone_size: -; j_call: TRBJ2-7; d_call: TRBD2; cdr3_aa: CASSQVAGLSREQYF; cdr3_nt: TGCGCCAGCAGCCAAGTGGCGGGACTAAGTCGCGAGCAGTACTTC
v_call: TRBV10-3; clone_size: -; j_call: TRBJ1-1; d_call: -; cdr3_aa: CATQTTGITEAFF; cdr3_nt: TGTGCCACGCAGACTACAGGGATCACTGAAGCTTTCTTT
v_call: TRBV30; clone_size: few; j_call: TRBJ2-7; d_call: -; cdr3_aa: CAWSRDNYEQYF; cdr3_nt: TGTGCCTGGAGTAGGGACAACTACGAGCAGTACTTC
v_call: TRBV18; clone_size: few; j_call: TRBJ1-5; d_call: -; cdr3_aa: CASSPDTASNQPQHF; cdr3_nt: TGTGCCAGCTCTCCCGACACAGCAAGCAATCAGCCCCAGCATTTT
v_call: TRBV28; clone_size: once; j_call: TRBJ2-7; d_call: -; cdr3_aa: CASSFSPGARGDYEQYF; cdr3_nt: TGTGCCAGCAGTTTTTCTCCAGGGGCGAGAGGGGACTACGAGCAGTACTTC
v_call: TRBV4-2; clone_size: -; j_call: TRBJ1-6; d_call: -; cdr3_aa: CASSQDKDRFNSPLHF; cdr3_nt: TGTGCCAGCAGCCAAGATAAGGACAGATTCAATTCACCCCTCCACTTT
v_call: TRBV28; clone_size: -; j_call: TRBJ2-5; d_call: TRBD2; cdr3_aa: CASGSAGGGETQYF; cdr3_nt: TGTGCCAGCGGCTCAGCGGGAGGTGGAGAGACCCAGTACTTC
v_call: TRBV9; clone_size: once; j_call: TRBJ2-7; d_call: -; cdr3_aa: CASAKQPTNSYEQYF; cdr3_nt: TGTGCCAGCGCAAAACAGCCGACAAACTCCTACGAGCAGTACTTC
v_call: TRBV19; clone_size: -; j_call: TRBJ2-2; d_call: TRBD2; cdr3_aa: CASSRREYTGELFF; cdr3_nt: TGTGCCAGTAGTAGGCGGGAGTACACCGGGGAGCTGTTTTTT
v_call: TRBV7-9; clone_size: -; j_call: TRBJ2-7; d_call: TRBD1; cdr3_aa: CSSIGPRDRAYSSYEQYF; cdr3_nt: TGTTCCAGCATCGGGCCTCGGGACAGGGCCTATAGCTCCTACGAGCAGTACTTC
v_call: TRBV28; clone_size: -; j_call: TRBJ1-1; d_call: TRBD1; cdr3_aa: CASSPGGAYTEAFF; cdr3_nt: TGTGCCAGCAGCCCAGGGGGCGCGTACACTGAAGCTTTCTTT
v_call: TRBV7-9; clone_size: -; j_call: TRBJ1-2; d_call: -; cdr3_aa: CASSLASDSNPYGYTF; cdr3_nt: TGTGCCAGCAGCTTAGCGTCCGACAGCAACCCCTATGGCTACACCTTC
v_call: TRBV7-9; clone_size: -; j_call: TRBJ2-5; d_call: TRBD1; cdr3_aa: CSSSFPRDRWQETQYF; cdr3_nt: TGTTCCAGCAGCTTCCCCCGGGACAGGTGGCAAGAGACCCAGTACTTC
v_call: TRBV19; clone_size: -; j_call: TRBJ2-7; d_call: TRBD2; cdr3_aa: CASSIAGASGGYEQYF; cdr3_nt: TGTGCCAGTAGTATAGCAGGCGCTAGCGGGGGCTACGAGCAGTACTTC
v_call: TRBV21-1; clone_size: -; j_call: TRBJ2-7; d_call: -; cdr3_aa: CASSKGEGRSSYEQYF; cdr3_nt: TGTGCCAGCAGCAAAGGGGAAGGGAGGAGCTCCTACGAGCAGTACTTC
v_call: TRBV19; clone_size: -; j_call: TRBJ1-1; d_call: -; cdr3_aa: CASRDGQRNTEAFF; cdr3_nt: TGTGCCAGTAGGGACGGACAGCGGAACACTGAAGCTTTCTTT
v_call: TRBV28; clone_size: few; j_call: TRBJ1-5; d_call: TRBD1; cdr3_aa: CATTKGIRGLYQPQHF; cdr3_nt: TGTGCCACCACAAAGGGAATCAGGGGGCTATATCAGCCCCAGCATTTT
v_call: TRBV7-9; clone_size: -; j_call: TRBJ2-1; d_call: -; cdr3_aa: CASTSTPGVSYNEQFF; cdr3_nt: TGTGCCAGCACATCCACGCCGGGGGTCTCCTACAATGAGCAGTTCTTC
v_call: TRBV27; clone_size: -; j_call: TRBJ1-1; d_call: -; cdr3_aa: CASSTGSGNTEAFF; cdr3_nt: TGTGCCAGCAGTACAGGGTCGGGAAACACTGAAGCTTTCTTT
v_call: TRBV5-1; clone_size: -; j_call: TRBJ2-1; d_call: -; cdr3_aa: CASSLQGDYNEQFF; cdr3_nt: TGCGCCAGCAGCTTACAAGGGGATTACAATGAGCAGTTCTTC
v_call: TRBV10-3; clone_size: -; j_call: TRBJ1-4; d_call: TRBD1; cdr3_aa: CAISGQGNEKLFF; cdr3_nt: TGTGCCATCAGTGGACAGGGTAATGAAAAACTGTTTTTT
v_call: TRBV9; clone_size: -; j_call: TRBJ2-5; d_call: -; cdr3_aa: CASSVGAPLRARGETQYF; cdr3_nt: TGTGCCAGCAGCGTAGGGGCCCCCCTGCGGGCCCGTGGGGAGACCCAGTACTTC
v_call: TRBV7-8; clone_size: -; j_call: TRBJ1-6; d_call: -; cdr3_aa: CASSLEAGSYNSPLHF; cdr3_nt: TGTGCCAGCAGCTTAGAGGCAGGATCCTATAATTCACCCCTCCACTTT
v_call: TRBV18; clone_size: once; j_call: TRBJ1-3; d_call: TRBD1; cdr3_aa: CASSPRTTGNSGNTIYF; cdr3_nt: TGTGCCAGCTCACCACGGACGACAGGGAACTCTGGAAACACCATATATTTT
v_call: TRBV28; clone_size: -; j_call: TRBJ2-2; d_call: TRBD1; cdr3_aa: CASSWGQAELFF; cdr3_nt: TGTGCCAGCAGTTGGGGACAGGCTGAGCTGTTTTTT